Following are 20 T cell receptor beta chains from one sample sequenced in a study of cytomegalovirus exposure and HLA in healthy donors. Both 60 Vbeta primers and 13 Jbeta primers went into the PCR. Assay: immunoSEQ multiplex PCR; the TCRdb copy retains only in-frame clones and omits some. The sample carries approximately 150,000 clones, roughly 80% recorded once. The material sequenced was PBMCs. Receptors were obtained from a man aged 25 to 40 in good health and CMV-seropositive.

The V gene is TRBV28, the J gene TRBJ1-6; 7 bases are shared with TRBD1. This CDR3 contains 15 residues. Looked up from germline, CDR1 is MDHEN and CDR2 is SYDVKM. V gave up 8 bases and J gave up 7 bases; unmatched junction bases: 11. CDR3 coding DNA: TGTGCCAGCTACTCTCCCGGGACAGCGAATTCACCCCTCCACTTT. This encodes CASYSPGTANSPLHF.

In nucleotides, the CDR3 is TGTGCCAGCAGCGGCCAGACTACCACCGTGGGGACCCAGTACTTC. This codes for CASSGQTTTVGTQYF. The rearrangement joins TRBV9 to TRBJ2-5, with D possibly matching TRBD2 (5 bases). CDR3 length equals 15 residues. V was shortened by 3 bases and J by 7 bases, with 19 bases between the two germline ends. CDR1 is SGDLS and CDR2 is YYNGEE in the germline V gene.

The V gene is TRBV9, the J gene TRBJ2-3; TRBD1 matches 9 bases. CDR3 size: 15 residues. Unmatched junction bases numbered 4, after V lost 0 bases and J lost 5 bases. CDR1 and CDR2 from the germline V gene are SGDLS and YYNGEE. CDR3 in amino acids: CASSVDGQGKDTQYF. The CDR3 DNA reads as TGTGCCAGCAGCGTAGACGGACAGGGGAAAGATACGCAGTATTTT.

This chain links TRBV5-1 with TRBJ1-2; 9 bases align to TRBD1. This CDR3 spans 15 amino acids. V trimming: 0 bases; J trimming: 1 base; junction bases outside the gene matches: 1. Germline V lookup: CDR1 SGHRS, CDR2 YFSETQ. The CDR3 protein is CASSLGQGGNYGYTF. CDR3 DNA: TGCGCCAGCAGCTTGGGACAGGGGGGTAACTATGGCTACACCTTC.

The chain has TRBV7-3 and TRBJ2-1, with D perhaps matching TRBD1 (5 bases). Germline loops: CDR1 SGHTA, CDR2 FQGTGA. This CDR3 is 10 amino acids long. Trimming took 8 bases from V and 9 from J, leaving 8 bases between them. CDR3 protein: CASRGAEQFF. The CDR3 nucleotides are TGTGCCAGCCGTGGGGCTGAGCAGTTCTTC.

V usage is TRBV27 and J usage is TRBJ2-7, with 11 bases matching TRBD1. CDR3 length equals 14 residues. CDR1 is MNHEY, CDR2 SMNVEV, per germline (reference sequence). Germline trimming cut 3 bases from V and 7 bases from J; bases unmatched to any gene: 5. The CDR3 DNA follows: TGTGCCAGCAGTTTGTCGGACAGGGGGCGGGAGCAGTACTTC. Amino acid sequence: CASSLSDRGREQYF.

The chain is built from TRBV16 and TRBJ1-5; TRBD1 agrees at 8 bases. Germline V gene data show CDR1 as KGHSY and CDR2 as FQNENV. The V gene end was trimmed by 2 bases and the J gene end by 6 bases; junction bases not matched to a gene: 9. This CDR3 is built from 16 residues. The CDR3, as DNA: TGTGCCAGCAGCCAAAACGCCGGGACAGGAATTCAGCCCCAGCATTTT. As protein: CASSQNAGTGIQPQHF.

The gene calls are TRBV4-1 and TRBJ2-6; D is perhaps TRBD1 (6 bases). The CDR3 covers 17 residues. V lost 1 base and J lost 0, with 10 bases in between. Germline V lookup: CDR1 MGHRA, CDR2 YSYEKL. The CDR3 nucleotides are TGCGCCAGCAGCCAAGGGACAGCCCTCTCTGGGGCCAACGTCCTGACTTTC. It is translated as CASSQGTALSGANVLTF.

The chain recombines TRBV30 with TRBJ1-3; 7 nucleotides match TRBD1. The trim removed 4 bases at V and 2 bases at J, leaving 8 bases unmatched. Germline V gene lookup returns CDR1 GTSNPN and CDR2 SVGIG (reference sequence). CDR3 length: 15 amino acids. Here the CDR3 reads CAWTRPGTAGNTIYF. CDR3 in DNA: TGTGCCTGGACCCGTCCCGGGACAGCTGGAAACACCATATATTTT.

The CDR3 coding sequence is TGTGCCAGCAGCTATAGACTTGATTCACCCCTCCACTTT. Protein product: CASSYRLDSPLHF. The chain uses TRBV11-2 and TRBJ1-6, with D uncertain. Trimming left V 4 bases short and J 8 bases short, with 9 bases between. Germline values: CDR1 SGHAT, CDR2 FQNNGV. The CDR3 spans 13 residues.

The CDR3 nucleotides read TGCGCCAGCACCGTTATGGCCTTCCAAGAGACCCAGTACTTC. This gives the protein CASTVMAFQETQYF. This chain joins TRBV10-2 and TRBJ2-5, with unresolved D. The CDR3 is 14 residues long. Germline V gene lookup returns CDR1 WSHSY and CDR2 SAAADI. Trimming shortened V by 7 bases and J by 1 base, and 13 bases separated the two germline ends.

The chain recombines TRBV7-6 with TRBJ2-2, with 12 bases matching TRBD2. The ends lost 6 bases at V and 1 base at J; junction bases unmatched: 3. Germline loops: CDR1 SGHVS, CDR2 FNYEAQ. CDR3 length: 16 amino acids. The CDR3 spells CASSRTSGENTGELFF. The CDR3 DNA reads TGTGCCAGCAGTCGGACTAGCGGGGAGAACACCGGGGAGCTGTTTTTT.

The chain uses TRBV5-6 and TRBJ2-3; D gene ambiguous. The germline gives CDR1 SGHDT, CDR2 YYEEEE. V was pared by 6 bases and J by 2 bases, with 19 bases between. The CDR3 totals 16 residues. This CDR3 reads CASTPPDSAPTDTQYF. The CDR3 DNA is TGTGCCAGCACCCCTCCCGACTCAGCCCCCACAGATACGCAGTATTTT. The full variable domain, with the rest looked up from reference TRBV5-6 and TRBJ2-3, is DAGVTQSPTHLIKTRGQQVTLRCSPKSGHDTVSWYQQALGQGPQFIFQYYEEEERQRGNFPDRFSGHQFPNYSSELNVNALLLGDSALYLCASTPPDSAPTDTQYFGPGTRLTVL.

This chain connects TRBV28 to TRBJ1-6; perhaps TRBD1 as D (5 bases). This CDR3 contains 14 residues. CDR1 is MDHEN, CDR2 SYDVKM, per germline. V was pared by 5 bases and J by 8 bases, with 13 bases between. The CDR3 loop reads CASSPRDRHSPLHF. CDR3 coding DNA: TGTGCCAGCAGTCCCCGAGACAGACATTCACCCCTCCACTTT.

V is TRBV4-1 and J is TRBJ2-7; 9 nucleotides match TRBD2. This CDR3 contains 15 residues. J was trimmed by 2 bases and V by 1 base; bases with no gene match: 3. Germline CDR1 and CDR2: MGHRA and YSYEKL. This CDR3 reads CASSQGTSVTYEQYF. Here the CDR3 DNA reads TGCGCCAGCAGCCAAGGGACTAGCGTTACCTACGAGCAGTACTTC.

The CDR3 loop is CASSSSPQGAKETQYF. CDR3 sequence (DNA): TGTGCCAGCAGCTCTTCCCCGCAGGGGGCTAAAGAGACCCAGTACTTC. This chain joins TRBV7-9 and TRBJ2-5; TRBD1 matches 8 bases. V shed 4 bases and J 3 bases; nucleotides not matched to a gene: 10. CDR1 and CDR2 (germline): SEHNR, FQNEAQ (reference sequence). The CDR3 contains 16 residues.

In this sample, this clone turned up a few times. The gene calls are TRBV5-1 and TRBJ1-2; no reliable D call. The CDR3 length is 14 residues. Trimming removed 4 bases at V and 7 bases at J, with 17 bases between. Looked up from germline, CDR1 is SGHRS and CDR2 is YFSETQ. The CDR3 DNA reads TGCGCCAGCAGCGTCAGTGTATACGAGGGTGGCTACACCTTC. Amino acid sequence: CASSVSVYEGGYTF.

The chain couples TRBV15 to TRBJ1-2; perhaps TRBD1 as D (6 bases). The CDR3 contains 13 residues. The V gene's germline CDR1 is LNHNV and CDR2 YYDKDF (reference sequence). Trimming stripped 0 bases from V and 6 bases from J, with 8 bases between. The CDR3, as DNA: TGTGCCACCAGCAGAGAGGACAGTCATGGCTACACCTTC. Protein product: CATSREDSHGYTF.

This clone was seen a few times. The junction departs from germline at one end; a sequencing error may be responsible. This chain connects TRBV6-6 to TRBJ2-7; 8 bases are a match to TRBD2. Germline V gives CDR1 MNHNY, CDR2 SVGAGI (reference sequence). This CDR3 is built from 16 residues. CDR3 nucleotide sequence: TGTGCCAGCAGTTACTCCGGCGGGGGGAGCTCCTACGAGGAGTACTTC. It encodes CASSYSGGGSSYEEYF.

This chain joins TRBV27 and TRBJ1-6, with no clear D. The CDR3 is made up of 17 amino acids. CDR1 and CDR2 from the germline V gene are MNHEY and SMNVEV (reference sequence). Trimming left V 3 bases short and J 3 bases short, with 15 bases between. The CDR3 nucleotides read TGTGCCAGCAGTTTTTACGGCAGGATAAACTATAATTCACCCCTCCACTTT. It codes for CASSFYGRINYNSPLHF.